This T cell receptor beta chain stems from a study of identical twins. Study-wide results and limits: Shared out-of-frame alpha sequences (those common to twins) showed excess low generation probability.

TCRdb used MiXCR to reprocess the 5' RACE reads, holding one entry per CDR3 protein. The repertoire includes approximately 530,000 distinct CDR3 sequences, 20% to 25% of them detected once, and 0.45% to 0.5% sits in the top ten. On this clonotype: As yet, its antigen is unknown.

V shed 4 bases and J shed 4 bases, with 11 bases lying between them. This CDR3 is 13 amino acids long. Germline assignment: CDR1 SQVTM and CDR2 ANQGSEA. This sample also belongs to another study, concerning yellow fever vaccine responses in identical twins.

The receptor's source is a young woman in good health. This sequence joins TRBV29-1 and TRBJ2-1, with D tentatively TRBD2 (6 bases). Sequences were obtained from CD4+ T cells sorted from blood. CDR3 in DNA: TGCAGCGTTGGTATGGGGGGTTACAATGAGCAGTTCTTC. Its protein product is CSVGMGGYNEQFF.